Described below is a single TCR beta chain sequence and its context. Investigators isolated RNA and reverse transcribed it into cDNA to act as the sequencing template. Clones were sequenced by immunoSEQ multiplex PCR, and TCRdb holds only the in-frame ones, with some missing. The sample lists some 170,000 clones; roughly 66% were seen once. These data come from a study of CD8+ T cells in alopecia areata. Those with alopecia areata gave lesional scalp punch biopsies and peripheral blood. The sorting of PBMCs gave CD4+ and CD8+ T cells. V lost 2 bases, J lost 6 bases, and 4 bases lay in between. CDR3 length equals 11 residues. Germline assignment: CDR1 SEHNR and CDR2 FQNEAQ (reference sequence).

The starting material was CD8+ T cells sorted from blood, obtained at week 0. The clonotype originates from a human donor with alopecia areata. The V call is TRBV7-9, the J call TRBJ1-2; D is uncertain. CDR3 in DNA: TGTGCCAGCAGCTTAAAACATGGCTACACCTTC. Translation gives CASSLKHGYTF.